This T cell receptor beta chain was obtained from a study of blood T cell repertoires in COVID-19. Germline V lookup: CDR1 LGHNA, CDR2 YNFKEQ. V lost 4 bases and J 5 bases, leaving 9 bases between the germline ends. The CDR3 is 13 residues long. Some clones are missing from TCRdb's copy, which holds only in-frame ones; the method was immunoSEQ multiplex PCR. Seen here are approximately 390,000 clones, around 90% observed once, and the top ten hold roughly 2%. The sample taken for sequencing was PBMCs or T cells enriched from blood (not recorded which). This clonotype originated in a middle-aged woman with acute COVID-19. The rearrangement joins TRBV4-2 to TRBJ1-5; no firm D call. In DNA, the CDR3 is TGTGCCAGCAGCCGCGGAGGGCATCAGCCCCAGCATTTT. Its translation: CASSRGGHQPQHF.